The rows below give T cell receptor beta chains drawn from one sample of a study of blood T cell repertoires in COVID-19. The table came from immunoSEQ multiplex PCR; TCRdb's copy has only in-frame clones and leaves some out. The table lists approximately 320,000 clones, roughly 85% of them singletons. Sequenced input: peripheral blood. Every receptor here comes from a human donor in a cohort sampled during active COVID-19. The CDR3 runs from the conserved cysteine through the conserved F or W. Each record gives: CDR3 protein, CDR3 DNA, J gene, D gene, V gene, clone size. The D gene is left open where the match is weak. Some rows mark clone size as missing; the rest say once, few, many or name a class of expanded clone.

CASRQQGAWGYTF | TGTGCCAGCAGACAACAGGGGGCCTGGGGCTACACCTTC | TRBJ1-2 | TRBD1 | TRBV6-5 | .
CASTVQGAGTGELFF | TGTGCCAGTACCGTACAGGGGGCTGGCACCGGGGAGCTGTTTTTT | TRBJ2-2 | TRBD1 | TRBV19 | .
CASSVGGVQPQHF | TGTGCCAGCAGTGTGGGAGGGGTTCAGCCCCAGCATTTT | TRBJ1-5 | . | TRBV2 | .
CASSAMGAGANVLTF | TGTGCCAGCAGCGCGATGGGGGCCGGGGCCAACGTCCTGACTTTC | TRBJ2-6 | . | TRBV25-1 | .
CASSQDRGQAAEKLFF | TGTGCCAGCAGCCAAGATAGGGGACAGGCCGCAGAAAAACTGTTTTTT | TRBJ1-4 | TRBD1 | TRBV14 | .
CASSAGGATNEKLFF | TGTGCCAGCAGCGCGGGGGGTGCAACTAATGAAAAACTGTTTTTT | TRBJ1-4 | . | TRBV9 | .
CASSLSRGAGYGYTF | TGTGCCAGCAGCTTATCTCGGGGGGCTGGCTATGGCTACACCTTC | TRBJ1-2 | . | TRBV7-9 | .
CASSPLGDEQFF | TGTGCCAGCAGTCCCTTAGGGGATGAGCAGTTCTTC | TRBJ2-1 | . | TRBV7-9 | few
CASSQGGTGETQYF | TGTGCCAGCAGCCAGGGGGGGACTGGGGAGACCCAGTACTTC | TRBJ2-5 | TRBD2 | TRBV4-2 | many
CASSDRERNTIYF | TGTGCCAGCTCGGACAGGGAAAGAAACACCATATATTTT | TRBJ1-3 | TRBD1 | TRBV2 | once
CAPSPELAGGGEQYF | TGCGCCCCCAGCCCGGAACTAGCGGGGGGGGGAGAGCAGTACTTC | TRBJ2-7 | TRBD2 | TRBV5-1 | .
CASSFRGREAFF | TGTGCCAGCAGTTTTCGGGGGAGAGAAGCTTTCTTT | TRBJ1-1 | . | TRBV12-3/TRBV12-4 | .
CASRSTGEVGYTF | TGTGCCAGTAGATCAACAGGGGAAGTCGGCTACACCTTC | TRBJ1-2 | TRBD1 | TRBV19 | .
CAIRGQAYEQYF | TGTGCCATCAGGGGACAGGCCTACGAGCAGTACTTC | TRBJ2-7 | TRBD1 | TRBV10-3 | .
CSVEQGGQEKLFF | TGCAGCGTTGAACAAGGGGGTCAGGAAAAACTGTTTTTT | TRBJ1-4 | . | TRBV29-1 | .
CASSSPDRRLRETQYF | TGTGCCAGCAGCTCCCCGGACAGGCGGCTGCGGGAGACCCAGTACTTC | TRBJ2-5 | TRBD1 | TRBV5-4 | .
CATSIVGLLNTGELFF | TGTGCCACCAGCATTGTTGGACTACTCAACACCGGGGAGCTGTTTTTT | TRBJ2-2 | . | TRBV15 | .
CASGFVQNNQPQHF | TGTGCTAGTGGTTTTGTACAGAACAATCAGCCCCAGCATTTT | TRBJ1-5 | . | TRBV12-5 | .
CASSEGLPEETQYF | TGTGCCAGCAGTGAGGGACTACCAGAAGAGACCCAGTACTTC | TRBJ2-5 | TRBD2 | TRBV2 | .
CASSRTGPEDYTF | TGTGCCAGCAGCCGTACAGGGCCGGAGGACTACACCTTC | TRBJ1-2 | . | TRBV12-3/TRBV12-4 | .
CATSRDRGTGEQYF | TGTGCCACCAGCAGAGATCGGGGAACGGGGGAGCAGTACTTC | TRBJ2-7 | . | TRBV15 | .
CASSLTGGVGEKLFF | TGTGCCAGCAGTCTGACAGGGGGCGTGGGTGAAAAACTGTTTTTT | TRBJ1-4 | TRBD1 | TRBV6-5 | .
CASSLAGHHYEQYF | TGCGCCAGCAGCTTGGCCGGACACCACTACGAGCAGTACTTC | TRBJ2-7 | . | TRBV5-1 | .
CATSIRLENTIYF | TGTGCCACCAGCATCAGGTTAGAAAACACCATATATTTT | TRBJ1-3 | . | TRBV15 | .
CASSQVRQDAYEQYF | TGCGCCAGCAGCCAAGTTCGACAGGATGCGTACGAGCAGTACTTC | TRBJ2-7 | . | TRBV4-1 | few
CASSISGGARETQYF | TGTGCCAGCAGCATTAGCGGGGGGGCCAGGGAGACCCAGTACTTC | TRBJ2-5 | TRBD2 | TRBV9 | .
CASSFGGVYGYTF | TGCGCCAGCAGCTTTGGGGGGGTCTATGGCTACACCTTC | TRBJ1-2 | . | TRBV5-1 | .
CASSGGAFLYEQYF | TGTGCCAGTAGTGGGGGGGCATTTCTCTACGAGCAGTACTTC | TRBJ2-7 | . | TRBV19 | .
CASSQDAAGAVDTQYF | TGTGCCAGCAGCCAAGATGCGGCGGGGGCAGTAGATACGCAGTATTTT | TRBJ2-3 | . | TRBV4-2 | .
CRTWTVRRMF | TGCAGAACATGGACAGTTCGGCGGATGTTC | TRBJ2-7 | . | TRBV20-1 | once
CSASRSSGGKNEQFF | TGCAGTGCGAGTAGGTCCAGCGGGGGCAAAAATGAGCAGTTCTTC | TRBJ2-1 | TRBD2 | TRBV20-1 | .
CASSRGYEAFF | TGTGCCAGCAGTAGGGGATACGAAGCTTTCTTT | TRBJ1-1 | . | TRBV2 | .
CASSSMNTEAFF | TGTGCCAGCTCAAGCATGAACACTGAAGCTTTCTTT | TRBJ1-1 | . | TRBV18 | .
CASSREGRKSFF | TGTGCCAGCAGCCGGGAGGGGCGGAAATCTTTCTTT | TRBJ1-1 | . | TRBV7-8 | .
CASSLYPSTEAFF | TGTGCCAGCAGTTTATATCCGAGCACTGAAGCTTTCTTT | TRBJ1-1 | . | TRBV27 | .
CASSVGDRVNEQFF | TGTGCCAGCAGCGTAGGTGACAGGGTCAATGAGCAGTTCTTC | TRBJ2-1 | TRBD1 | TRBV9 | .
CAWDRVRSYGYTF | TGTGCCTGGGACAGGGTACGATCCTATGGCTACACCTTC | TRBJ1-2 | TRBD1 | TRBV30 | .
CASSYRAQGTQHF | TGTGCCAGCAGCTACCGGGCCCAGGGGACCCAGCATTTT | TRBJ1-5 | . | TRBV7-8 | .
CASSQELQETQYF | TGTGCCAGCAGCCAAGAATTACAAGAGACCCAGTACTTC | TRBJ2-5 | . | TRBV14 | .
CAGGTEGHQPQHF | TGTGCCGGCGGGACAGAGGGACATCAGCCCCAGCATTTT | TRBJ1-5 | TRBD1 | TRBV6-6 | few
CASSLTYRGTDTQYF | TGTGCCAGCAGCTTAACGTACAGAGGCACAGATACGCAGTATTTT | TRBJ2-3 | . | TRBV7-9 | .
CASSQGPTGTIHEQYF | TGTGCCAGCAGCCAAGGTCCAACCGGGACTATCCACGAGCAGTACTTC | TRBJ2-7 | TRBD2 | TRBV3-1/TRBV3-2 | .
CASSQRDRGQSNEKLFF | TGTGCCAGCAGCCAACGGGACAGGGGGCAGAGTAATGAAAAACTGTTTTTT | TRBJ1-4 | TRBD1 | TRBV4-2 | .
CASSQSNPGLAREQFF | TGCGCCAGCAGTCAATCAAACCCGGGACTAGCGCGTGAGCAGTTCTTC | TRBJ2-1 | TRBD2 | TRBV23-1 | .
CASSWGQSYGYTF | TGTGCCAGCAGTTGGGGACAGAGCTATGGCTACACCTTC | TRBJ1-2 | TRBD1 | TRBV12-3/TRBV12-4 | once
CASIGVDNKNHPPNTEAFF | TGTGCCAGCATCGGCGTGGACAACAAAAACCATCCTCCGAACACTGAAGCTTTCTTT | TRBJ1-1 | . | TRBV21-1 | .
CASSLGGSPGDGYTF | TGTGCCAGCAGCTTGGGAGGGAGTCCTGGGGATGGCTACACCTTC | TRBJ1-2 | . | TRBV5-4 | .
CASPTGTEQYF | TGTGCCAGCCCTACAGGGACCGAGCAGTACTTC | TRBJ2-7 | . | TRBV6-5 | .
CASKGRVDTQYF | TGTGCCAGCAAGGGGCGTGTAGATACGCAGTATTTT | TRBJ2-3 | . | TRBV21-1 | .
CASSELRAGDTYEQYF | TGCGCCAGCAGTGAGTTGAGGGCCGGGGATACCTACGAGCAGTACTTC | TRBJ2-7 | . | TRBV10-1 | .
CASTTAGTRTDTQYF | TGCGCCAGCACCACGGCCGGGACTAGAACAGATACGCAGTATTTT | TRBJ2-3 | TRBD2 | TRBV5-1 | .
CASSPIFIISEAFF | TGTGCCAGCAGCCCCATCTTTATAATCTCGGAGGCTTTCTTT | TRBJ1-1 | . | TRBV11-2 | .
CASSPEPQGYSGNTIYF | TGTGCCAGCAGTCCTGAACCTCAGGGATACTCTGGAAACACCATATATTTT | TRBJ1-3 | . | TRBV6-6 | once
CASSVGTPSTDTQYF | TGCGCCAGCAGCGTCGGGACACCAAGCACAGATACGCAGTATTTT | TRBJ2-3 | . | TRBV5-1 | .
CASSLKSSGGAYNEQFF | TGCGCCAGCAGCTTGAAGTCGAGCGGGGGGGCCTACAATGAGCAGTTCTTC | TRBJ2-1 | TRBD2 | TRBV5-1 | once
CASSPGGRETQYF | TGTGCCAGCAGCCCAGGGGGCCGGGAGACCCAGTACTTC | TRBJ2-5 | TRBD1 | TRBV7-8 | .
CASSPRGTGTNSPLHF | TGCGCCAGCAGCCCACGGGGGACAGGGACGAATTCACCCCTCCACTTT | TRBJ1-6 | TRBD1 | TRBV4-1 | .
CAWSGGGRAFF | TGTGCCTGGAGTGGGGGAGGTAGGGCTTTCTTT | TRBJ1-1 | . | TRBV30 | .
CASSYRTGIMNTEAFF | TGTGCCAGCAGTTATAGGACAGGCATTATGAACACTGAAGCTTTCTTT | TRBJ1-1 | TRBD1 | TRBV6-5 | .
CASSFDSRGQPQHF | TGCGCCAGCAGCTTCGATTCCCGGGGGCAGCCCCAGCATTTT | TRBJ1-5 | . | TRBV5-1 | .